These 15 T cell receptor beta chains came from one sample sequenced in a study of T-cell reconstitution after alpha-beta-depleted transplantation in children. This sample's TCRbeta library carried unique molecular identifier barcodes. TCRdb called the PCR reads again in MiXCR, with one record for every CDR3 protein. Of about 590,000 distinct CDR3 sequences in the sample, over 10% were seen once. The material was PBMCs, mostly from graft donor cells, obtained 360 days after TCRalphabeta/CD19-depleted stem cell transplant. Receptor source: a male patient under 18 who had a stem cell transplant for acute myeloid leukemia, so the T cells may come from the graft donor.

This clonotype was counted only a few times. In nucleotides, the CDR3 is TGCGCCAGCAGCCAAGATCAGCGACACACCGGGGAGCTGTTTTTT. Its protein is CASSQDQRHTGELFF. This sequence joins TRBV4-3 and TRBJ2-2, with no clear D. V lost 0 bases and J 3 bases, leaving 8 bases between the germline ends. The CDR3 has 15 amino acids. Germline V gives CDR1 LGHNA, CDR2 YSLEER.

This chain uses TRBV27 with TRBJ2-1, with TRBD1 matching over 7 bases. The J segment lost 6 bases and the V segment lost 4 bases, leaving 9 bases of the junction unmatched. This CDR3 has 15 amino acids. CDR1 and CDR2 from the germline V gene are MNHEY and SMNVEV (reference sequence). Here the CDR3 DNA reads TGTGCCAGCAGTTCGTCCGGGACAGAGCCCAATGAGCAGTTCTTC. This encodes CASSSSGTEPNEQFF.

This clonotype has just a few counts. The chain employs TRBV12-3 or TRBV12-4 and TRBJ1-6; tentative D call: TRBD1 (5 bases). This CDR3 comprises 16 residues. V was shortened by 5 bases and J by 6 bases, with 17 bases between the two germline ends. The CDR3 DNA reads TGTGCCAGCAGTGCGCGGGGTTGGGGCGGTAATTCACCCCTCCACTTT. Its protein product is CASSARGWGGNSPLHF.

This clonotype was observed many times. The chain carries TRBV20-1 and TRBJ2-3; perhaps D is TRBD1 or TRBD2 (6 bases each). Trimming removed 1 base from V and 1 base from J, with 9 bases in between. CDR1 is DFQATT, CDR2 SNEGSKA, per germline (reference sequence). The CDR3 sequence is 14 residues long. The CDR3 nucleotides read TGCAGTGCTAGAGTGGGGGGCGGCACAGATACGCAGTATTTT. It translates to CSARVGGGTDTQYF.

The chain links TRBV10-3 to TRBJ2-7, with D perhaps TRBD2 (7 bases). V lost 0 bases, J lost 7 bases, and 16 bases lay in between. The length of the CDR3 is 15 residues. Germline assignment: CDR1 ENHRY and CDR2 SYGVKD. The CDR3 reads CAISESKPGGAEQYF. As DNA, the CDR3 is TGTGCCATCAGTGAGTCCAAACCTGGGGGGGCGGAGCAGTACTTC.

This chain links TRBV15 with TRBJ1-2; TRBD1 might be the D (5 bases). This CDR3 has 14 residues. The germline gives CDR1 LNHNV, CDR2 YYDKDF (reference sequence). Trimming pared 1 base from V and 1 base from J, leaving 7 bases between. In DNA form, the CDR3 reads TGTGCCACCAGCAGAGGCGACAGTAACTATGGCTACACCTTC. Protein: CATSRGDSNYGYTF.

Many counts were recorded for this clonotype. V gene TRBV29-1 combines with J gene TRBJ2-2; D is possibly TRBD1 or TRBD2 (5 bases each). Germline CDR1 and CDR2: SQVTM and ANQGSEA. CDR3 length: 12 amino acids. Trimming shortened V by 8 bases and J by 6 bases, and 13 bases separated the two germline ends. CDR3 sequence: CSFTRGAGELFF. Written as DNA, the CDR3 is TGCAGCTTCACGAGGGGCGCCGGGGAGCTGTTTTTT.

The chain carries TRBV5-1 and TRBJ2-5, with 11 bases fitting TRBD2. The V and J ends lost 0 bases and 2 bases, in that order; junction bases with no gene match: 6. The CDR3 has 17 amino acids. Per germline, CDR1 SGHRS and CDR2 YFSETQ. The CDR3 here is CASSLAILAGEQETQYF. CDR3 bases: TGCGCCAGCAGCTTGGCAATACTAGCGGGGGAACAAGAGACCCAGTACTTC.

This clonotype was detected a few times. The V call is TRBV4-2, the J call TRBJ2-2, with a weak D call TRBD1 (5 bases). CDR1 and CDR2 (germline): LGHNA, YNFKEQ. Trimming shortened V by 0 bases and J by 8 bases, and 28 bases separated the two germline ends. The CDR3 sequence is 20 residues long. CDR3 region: CASSQDRRQLNGRVAGELFF. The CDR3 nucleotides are TGTGCCAGCAGCCAAGATCGAAGACAGTTGAATGGTAGAGTTGCTGGGGAGCTGTTTTTT.

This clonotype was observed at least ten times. As DNA, the CDR3 is TGCAGCGTGAGCGGGACTACCTTCAAAGGGGAGCTGTTTTTT. Its protein product is CSVSGTTFKGELFF. The chain links TRBV29-1 to TRBJ2-2; 7 nucleotides agree with TRBD2. V lost 6 bases and J lost 8; bases outside the gene matches: 12. CDR3 length equals 14 residues. The germline gives CDR1 SQVTM, CDR2 ANQGSEA.

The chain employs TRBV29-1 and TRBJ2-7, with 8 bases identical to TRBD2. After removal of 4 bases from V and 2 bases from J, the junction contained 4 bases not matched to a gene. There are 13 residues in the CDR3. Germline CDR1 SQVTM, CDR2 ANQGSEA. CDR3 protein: CSVVPGLAYEQYF. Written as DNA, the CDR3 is TGCAGCGTTGTACCGGGACTAGCCTACGAGCAGTACTTC.

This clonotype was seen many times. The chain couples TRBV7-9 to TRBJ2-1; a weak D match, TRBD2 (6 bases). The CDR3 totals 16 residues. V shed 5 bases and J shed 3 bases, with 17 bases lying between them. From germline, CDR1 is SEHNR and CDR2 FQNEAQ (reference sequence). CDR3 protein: CASSPTMRGNYNEQFF. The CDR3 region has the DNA TGTGCCAGCAGCCCAACTATGCGGGGTAACTACAATGAGCAGTTCTTC.

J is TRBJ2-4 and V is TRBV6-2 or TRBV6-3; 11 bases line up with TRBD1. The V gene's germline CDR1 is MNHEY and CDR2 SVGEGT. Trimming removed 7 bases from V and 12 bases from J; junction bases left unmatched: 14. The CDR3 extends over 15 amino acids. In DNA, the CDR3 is TGTGCCAGCACCCGGACAGGGGGCGAAGGGGCGAGTCAGTACTTC. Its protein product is CASTRTGGEGASQYF.

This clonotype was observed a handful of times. CDR3: CASSPLRGFALYEQYF. The CDR3 DNA sequence: TGTGCCAGCAGCCCTCTAAGGGGGTTCGCCCTCTACGAGCAGTACTTC. The chain combines TRBV7-9 with TRBJ2-7; weak D call: TRBD1 (6 bases). The V end lost 5 bases, the J end lost 3 bases, and 20 bases lay between the germline ends. The germline V gene has CDR1 SEHNR and CDR2 FQNEAQ (reference sequence). CDR3 size: 16 residues.

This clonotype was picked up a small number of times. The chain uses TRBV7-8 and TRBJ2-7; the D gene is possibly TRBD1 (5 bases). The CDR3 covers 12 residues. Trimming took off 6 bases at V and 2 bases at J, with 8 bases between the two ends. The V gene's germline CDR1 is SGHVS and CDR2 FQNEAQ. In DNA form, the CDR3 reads TGTGCCAGCAGAGGGGATGCCTACGAGCAGTACTTC. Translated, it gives CASRGDAYEQYF.